These T cell receptor beta chains were read from a single sample in a study of cytomegalovirus exposure and HLA in healthy donors. Assay: immunoSEQ multiplex PCR; the TCRdb copy retains only in-frame clones and omits some. The repertoire includes approximately 230,000 clones, roughly 87% of them detected once, and around 13% sits in the top ten. The sample consisted of PBMCs. The receptors originated from a man younger than 35 in good health and CMV-seropositive. The CDR3 runs from the conserved cysteine through the conserved F or W. The order of the fields is CDR3 protein, CDR3 DNA, V gene, clone size, J gene, D gene. A D gene is named only where the DNA matches it firmly. Clone size is not always given. Where it is, it says once, few, many or a class for expanded clones.

CASSQGAGTEAFF,TGTGCCAGCTCACAGGGGGCAGGCACTGAAGCTTTCTTT,TRBV2,NA,TRBJ1-1,TRBD1
CASFSLGQGLDYTF,TGTGCCAGTTTCTCCTTAGGACAGGGATTGGACTACACCTTC,TRBV28,NA,TRBJ1-2,TRBD1
CASSQETGKYEQYF,TGCGCCAGCAGCCAAGAGACAGGGAAGTACGAGCAGTACTTC,TRBV4-1,once,TRBJ2-7,TRBD1
CASSLRSGSSYEQYF,TGTGCCAGCAGCTTACGCAGCGGGAGCTCCTACGAGCAGTACTTC,TRBV7-2,NA,TRBJ2-7,TRBD2
CASRKLNLDEKLFF,TGTGCCAGCAGGAAACTGAACCTGGATGAAAAACTGTTTTTT,TRBV6-1,NA,TRBJ1-4,NA
CASSSADRAYEQYF,TGCGCCAGCAGTTCGGCGGACAGGGCCTACGAGCAGTACTTC,TRBV5-1,NA,TRBJ2-7,TRBD1
CASRFSLPSTDTQYF,TGCGCCAGCAGATTTTCCCTCCCTAGCACAGATACGCAGTATTTT,TRBV10-1,NA,TRBJ2-3,NA
CASSPGTVNTEAFF,TGCGCCAGCAGCCCCGGGACGGTCAACACTGAAGCTTTCTTT,TRBV5-1,NA,TRBJ1-1,NA
CASSPDRAEKLFF,TGCGCCAGCAGCCCGGACAGGGCTGAAAAACTGTTTTTT,TRBV5-1,once,TRBJ1-4,TRBD1
CASSITSGFYNEQFF,TGTGCCAGTAGTATAACTAGCGGGTTCTACAATGAGCAGTTCTTC,TRBV19,NA,TRBJ2-1,TRBD2
CASSTTTSGRAVNNEQFF,TGTGCCAGCAGCACAACGACTAGCGGGAGGGCTGTCAACAATGAGCAGTTCTTC,TRBV11-2,NA,TRBJ2-1,TRBD2
CASRTGTPGAQHF,TGTGCCAGCAGAACCGGGACCCCCGGGGCCCAGCATTTT,TRBV6-1,NA,TRBJ1-5,NA
CASSLVSGGSNQPQHF,TGTGCCAGCAGCTTAGTGTCCGGGGGTTCCAATCAGCCCCAGCATTTT,TRBV7-2,NA,TRBJ1-5,NA
CASSYHRGTPPEQYF,TGTGCCAGCAGTTACCACCGGGGGACTCCGCCGGAGCAGTACTTC,TRBV6-5,once,TRBJ2-7,NA
CATTGTDTQYF,TGTGCCACCACAGGAACAGATACGCAGTATTTT,TRBV27,once,TRBJ2-3,NA
CASSRTTVNNHGYTF,TGCGCCAGCAGCAGAACGACAGTGAATAACCATGGCTACACCTTC,TRBV4-1,NA,TRBJ1-2,NA
CASSYYGLTSNEQFF,TGTGCCAGCAGTTACTACGGTCTTACCTCCAATGAGCAGTTCTTC,TRBV6-6,NA,TRBJ2-1,NA
CASRPPGGYVYEQYF,TGTGCCAGCCGGCCACCAGGGGGCTACGTGTACGAGCAGTACTTC,TRBV21-1,NA,TRBJ2-7,NA
CASSRGAGAFSYNEQFF,TGTGCCAGCAGCAGGGGGGCGGGGGCTTTCTCCTACAATGAGCAGTTCTTC,TRBV5-4,once,TRBJ2-1,NA
CASSFYRGTDTQYF,TGTGCCAGCAGCTTCTACCGGGGCACAGATACGCAGTATTTT,TRBV5-4,NA,TRBJ2-3,NA
CASSLRQGAGNTIYF,TGCGCCAGCAGCTTGAGACAGGGGGCAGGAAACACCATATATTTT,TRBV5-1,NA,TRBJ1-3,TRBD1
CSVEDWGNEQFF,TGCAGCGTTGAAGATTGGGGTAATGAGCAGTTCTTC,TRBV29-1,NA,TRBJ2-1,NA
CASGRDGLSYEQYF,TGCGCCAGCGGCCGGGACGGACTCTCCTACGAGCAGTACTTC,TRBV5-1,NA,TRBJ2-7,NA
CATSRGTNTEAFF,TGTGCCACCAGCAGAGGCACGAACACTGAAGCTTTCTTT,TRBV15,NA,TRBJ1-1,NA
CASSLVPGYTEAFF,TGCGCCAGCAGCTTGGTTCCCGGTTACACTGAAGCTTTCTTT,TRBV5-1,NA,TRBJ1-1,NA
CASSLVLAGVGEQYF,TGTGCCAGCAGCTTGGTCCTAGCGGGAGTGGGGGAGCAGTACTTC,TRBV5-6,NA,TRBJ2-7,TRBD2
CATSGDTEAFF,TGTGCCACCAGCGGGGACACTGAAGCTTTCTTT,TRBV10-3,NA,TRBJ1-1,NA
CSARQPRPIF,TGCAGTGCTAGACAACCACGACCAATCTTC,TRBV20-1,NA,TRBJ2-1,NA
CASSSGGYGYTF,TGTGCCAGCAGTTCGGGGGGGTATGGCTACACCTTC,TRBV6-5,NA,TRBJ1-2,NA
CASSLAPNPYSGNTIYF,TGTGCCAGCAGCTTGGCCCCGAACCCGTACTCTGGAAACACCATATATTTT,TRBV5-5,NA,TRBJ1-3,NA
CASSGLITGELFF,TGTGCCAGCAGCGGACTTATCACCGGGGAGCTGTTTTTT,TRBV5-8,NA,TRBJ2-2,NA
CASSSPGHKSYEQYF,TGTGCCAGCAGTTCACCGGGACACAAGTCCTACGAGCAGTACTTC,TRBV11-1,once,TRBJ2-7,NA
CASSDAQLDYGYTF,TGTGCCAGCAGTGACGCACAGTTGGACTATGGCTACACCTTC,TRBV28,NA,TRBJ1-2,NA
CASSRDPRNTIYF,TGTGCCAGTAGCCGGGACCCGAGAAACACCATATATTTT,TRBV19,few,TRBJ1-3,NA
CASSHRVRASEKLFF,TGTGCCAGCAGTCACCGGGTCAGGGCAAGCGAAAAACTGTTTTTT,TRBV6-6,NA,TRBJ1-4,NA
CAWSVLRGNTEAFF,TGTGCCTGGAGTGTACTCAGGGGGAACACTGAAGCTTTCTTT,TRBV30,NA,TRBJ1-1,NA
CASSLLQGANTEAFF,TGTGCCAGTAGTCTATTACAGGGGGCGAACACTGAAGCTTTCTTT,TRBV19,NA,TRBJ1-1,TRBD1
CASSRGGTGYEQFF,TGTGCCAGCTCACGAGGGGGGACAGGGTATGAGCAGTTCTTC,TRBV18,NA,TRBJ2-1,TRBD1
CASSLGGLNTEAFF,TGTGCCAGCAGTTTGGGGGGGTTGAACACTGAAGCTTTCTTT,TRBV5-5,NA,TRBJ1-1,NA
CASSVSYRANTGELFF,TGTGCCAGCAGCGTCTCCTACAGGGCGAACACCGGGGAGCTGTTTTTT,TRBV9,NA,TRBJ2-2,NA
CASSPGPMYNEQFF,TGTGCCAGCAGTCCCGGGCCCATGTACAATGAGCAGTTCTTC,TRBV27,NA,TRBJ2-1,NA
CASSERGRISGNTIYF,TGTGCCAGCAGTGAAAGAGGACGAATCTCTGGAAACACCATATATTTT,TRBV6-1,NA,TRBJ1-3,NA
CASSLTRGDTYEQYF,TGTGCCAGCAGCTTAACCCGAGGGGACACCTACGAGCAGTACTTC,TRBV7-6,once,TRBJ2-7,NA
CASSSLQGGEQYF,TGTGCCAGCAGCTCCTTGCAGGGAGGCGAGCAGTACTTC,TRBV7-2,few,TRBJ2-7,NA
CASSELTGGGYTF,TGTGCCAGCAGTGAATTGACAGGGGGCGGCTACACCTTC,TRBV25-1,NA,TRBJ1-2,TRBD1
CASSWGGTSYEQYF,TGCGCCAGCAGTTGGGGGGGGACCTCCTACGAGCAGTACTTC,TRBV5-1,NA,TRBJ2-7,TRBD2
CAWAAGGGYTF,TGTGCCTGGGCGGCAGGGGGTGGCTACACCTTC,TRBV30,NA,TRBJ1-2,TRBD1
CSVEPGGVSYNEQFF,TGCAGCGTTGAGCCCGGCGGGGTATCCTACAATGAGCAGTTCTTC,TRBV29-1,NA,TRBJ2-1,NA